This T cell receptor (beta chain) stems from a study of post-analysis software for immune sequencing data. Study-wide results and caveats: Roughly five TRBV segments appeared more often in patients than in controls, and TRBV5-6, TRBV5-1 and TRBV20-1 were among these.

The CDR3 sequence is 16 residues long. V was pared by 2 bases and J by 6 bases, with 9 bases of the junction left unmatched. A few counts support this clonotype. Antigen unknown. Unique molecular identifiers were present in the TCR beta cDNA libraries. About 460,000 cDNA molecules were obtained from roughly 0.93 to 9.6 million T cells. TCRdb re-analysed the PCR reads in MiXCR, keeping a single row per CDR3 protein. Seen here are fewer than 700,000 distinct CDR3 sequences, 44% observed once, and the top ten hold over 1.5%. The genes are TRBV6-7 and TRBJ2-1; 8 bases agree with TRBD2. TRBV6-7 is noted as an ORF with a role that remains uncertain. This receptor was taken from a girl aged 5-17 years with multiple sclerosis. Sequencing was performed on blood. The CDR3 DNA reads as TGTGCCAGCAGTTACACGGGGACTAGACGAAGCAATGAGCAGTTCTTC. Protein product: CASSYTGTRRSNEQFF.